Following are 15 T cell receptor beta chains from one sample sequenced in a study of T cells in Graves' hyperthyroidism and ophthalmopathy. Amplified TCR beta CDR3 regions came from RNA transcripts. HTBI primers were employed in a first-round RT-PCR of the TCR CDR3. One entry per CDR3 protein results from TCRdb running MiXCR on the multiplex PCR reads. This sample has around 420,000 distinct CDR3 sequences, with roughly an eighth found just once. Sample: blood. These receptors were obtained from a woman between 18 and 30 years old with Graves' hyperthyroidism.

Points on this clonotype: A clone one base away is much larger, so this may be a read error. V usage is TRBV7-2 and J usage is TRBJ1-2; 8 nucleotides align to TRBD1. CDR1 and CDR2 (germline): SGHTA, FQGNSA. With 7 bases clipped from V and 4 bases from J, the junction kept 8 bases outside the gene matches. The CDR3 is 14 residues long. CDR3 amino acids: CASNSGTGFYGYTF. CDR3 nucleotides: TGTGCCAGCAACTCCGGGACAGGATTCTATGGCTACACCTTC.

The chain couples TRBV28 to TRBJ2-7; TRBD2 matches at 10 bases. The junction had 6 bases not matched to a gene; V was cut back by 2 bases and J by 5 bases. In germline, CDR1 is MDHEN, CDR2 SYDVKM. CDR3 size: 15 residues. The CDR3 bases are TGTGCCAGCAGTTTAGTTCTAGCGGGAGCAAACGAGCAGTACTTC. Protein sequence: CASSLVLAGANEQYF.

This clonotype came up many times. This chain uses TRBV12-3 or TRBV12-4 with TRBJ1-1, with D tentatively TRBD1 (5 bases). The CDR3 covers 11 residues. Trimming removed 3 bases at V and 10 bases at J, with 9 bases between. In DNA, the CDR3 is TGTGCCAGCAGTTTCCAGGGTCTAGCTTTCTTT. Translated, it gives CASSFQGLAFF.

This clonotype occurred many times. The chain uses TRBV6-2 or TRBV6-3 and TRBJ1-6, with D uncertain. This CDR3 contains 14 residues. Trimming stripped 2 bases from V and 7 bases from J, with 9 bases between. Per the germline V gene, CDR1 is MNHEY and CDR2 is SVGEGT. The CDR3 DNA sequence: TGTGCCAGCAGTTACCCGGACGGGAATTCACCCCTCCACTTT. This sequence encodes CASSYPDGNSPLHF.

This clonotype was observed a few times. The V call is TRBV19, the J call TRBJ1-2; 7 bases are a match to TRBD1. Per the germline V gene, CDR1 is LNHDA and CDR2 is SQIVND (reference sequence). V was clipped by 7 bases and J by 7 bases; unmatched bases: 6. The CDR3 has 12 residues. CDR3 bases: TGTGCCAGTACCAACGACAGGGCTGGCTACACCTTC. This translates into CASTNDRAGYTF.

This clonotype was found many times. The chain links TRBV12-3 or TRBV12-4 to TRBJ2-5, with 11 positions matching TRBD2. The CDR3 runs to 17 residues. J was trimmed by 2 bases and V by 1 base; bases with no gene match: 6. CDR3 sequence (DNA): TGTGCCAGCAGTTTAGTACTAGCGGGAGTTTGGCAAGAGACCCAGTACTTC. Translation gives CASSLVLAGVWQETQYF.

This clonotype was seen more than once but under ten times. V and J are TRBV6-6 and TRBJ1-4, with D unclear. Between the trimmed V and J ends, which lost 0 bases and 7 bases, there was a span of 6 bases. In germline, CDR1 is MNHNY, CDR2 SVGAGI (reference sequence). The CDR3 extends over 13 amino acids. CDR3 sequence: CASSYSLGEKLFF. The CDR3 DNA follows: TGTGCCAGCAGTTACTCCCTTGGTGAAAAACTGTTTTTT.

This clonotype was detected ten times or more. This sequence joins TRBV6-2 or TRBV6-3 and TRBJ2-1, with TRBD2 matching 13 bases. The CDR3 sequence is 14 residues long. Unmatched junction bases numbered 7, after V lost 8 bases and J lost 9 bases. Germline V gene data show CDR1 as MNHEY and CDR2 as SVGEGT. The DNA for the CDR3 is TGTGCCAGCTCCCGACTAGCGGGAGGTGGTGAGCAGTTCTTC. It specifies CASSRLAGGGEQFF.

This clonotype was recorded at least ten times. The rearrangement uses TRBV12-3 or TRBV12-4 and TRBJ1-6; 9 bases map to TRBD1. Germline trimming cut 5 bases from V and 5 bases from J; bases unmatched to any gene: 4. CDR3 length: 15 residues. The CDR3 DNA reads TGTGCCAGCAGTCATTGGGACAGGGATAATTCACCCCTCCACTTT. Its translation: CASSHWDRDNSPLHF.

This clonotype was found a few times. The CDR3 is CSAKKGDGSYEQYF. The DNA for the CDR3 is TGCAGTGCTAAAAAAGGGGACGGCTCCTACGAGCAGTACTTC. The rearrangement joins TRBV20-1 to TRBJ2-7; the D gene could be TRBD1 or TRBD2 (5 bases each). The CDR3 runs to 14 residues. Germline loops: CDR1 DFQATT, CDR2 SNEGSKA (reference sequence). V lost 4 bases, J lost 0 bases, and 13 bases lay in between.

Many counts were recorded for this clonotype. The J gene is TRBJ2-6, the V gene TRBV28; weak D call: TRBD2 (5 bases). Trimming pared 5 bases from V and 9 bases from J, leaving 14 bases between. CDR3 length equals 14 residues. CDR1 and CDR2 (germline): MDHEN, SYDVKM. CDR3 amino acids: CASSREGGFNVLTF. CDR3 bases: TGTGCCAGCAGTAGAGAGGGTGGGTTCAACGTCCTGACTTTC.

This clonotype was found many times. This chain connects TRBV20-1 to TRBJ2-4, with D perhaps TRBD2 (5 bases). Germline CDR1 and CDR2: DFQATT and SNEGSKA (reference sequence). V lost 3 bases, J lost 3 bases, and 12 bases lay in between. The CDR3 is made up of 14 amino acids. CDR3 DNA: TGCAGTGCTAGTCGGAGCGGCGGCAAAAACATTCAGTACTTC. This sequence encodes CSASRSGGKNIQYF.

This clonotype was detected a few times. The CDR3 region is CASSPSGPRGTQYF. CDR3 in DNA: TGTGCCAGCAGCCCCAGCGGCCCCAGGGGCACGCAGTATTTT. The genes are TRBV7-2 and TRBJ2-3; the D gene is possibly TRBD1 (6 bases). Germline-derived CDR1 and CDR2 are SGHTA and FQGNSA. Trimming cost V 5 bases and J 9 bases, with 18 bases left between them. The CDR3 contains 14 residues.

The rearrangement uses TRBV14 and TRBJ2-3; 12 bases fit TRBD2. The CDR3 totals 15 residues. Germline V gives CDR1 SGHDN, CDR2 FVKESK. V lost 5 bases, J lost 7 bases, and 7 bases stayed unmatched. The CDR3, as DNA: TGTGCCAGCAGCTTTAGACTAGCGGGAGCGAATACGCAGTATTTT. Translating gives CASSFRLAGANTQYF.

This clonotype was found many times. The V gene is TRBV4-3, the J gene TRBJ2-7; 8 bases align to TRBD2. This CDR3 region has 16 residues. Germline loops: CDR1 LGHNA, CDR2 YSLEER. V lost 0 bases and J lost 3; bases outside the gene matches: 7. CDR3 bases: TGCGCCAGCAGCCAAGATATGAGCGGGAGTGTCTACGAGCAGTACTTC. It is translated as CASSQDMSGSVYEQYF.